This is a list of T cell receptor beta chains from one sample in a study of T cell responses to AZD1222 COVID-19 vaccine. Libraries were prepared by immunoSEQ multiplex PCR; TCRdb keeps only in-frame clonotypes and omits some of them. The repertoire has roughly 170,000 clones, approximately 91% of them found once; the top ten carry under 2.5%. Here the sequenced sample was peripheral blood, taken on day 0 of AZD1222 vaccination. The source is an adult in good health. CDR3s include the opening cysteine and the closing phenylalanine or tryptophan. The order of the fields is clone size, J gene, V gene, D gene, CDR3 protein, CDR3 DNA. The D gene is left open where the match is weak. The size of a clone is reported for some rows only, either as once, few or many, or as a class for expanded clones.

clone_size: once
j_call: TRBJ2-1
v_call: TRBV28
d_call: .
cdr3_aa: CASSLEAEQFF
cdr3_nt: TGTGCCAGCAGTTTAGAGGCTGAGCAGTTCTTC

clone_size: .
j_call: TRBJ1-2
v_call: TRBV28
d_call: .
cdr3_aa: CASSEAGSGEYTF
cdr3_nt: TGTGCCAGCAGTGAAGCAGGGTCAGGAGAATACACCTTC

clone_size: .
j_call: TRBJ1-1
v_call: TRBV7-2
d_call: TRBD1
cdr3_aa: CASSLEKQGTEAFF
cdr3_nt: TGTGCCAGCAGCTTAGAGAAACAGGGGACTGAAGCTTTCTTT

clone_size: .
j_call: TRBJ1-1
v_call: TRBV10-3
d_call: .
cdr3_aa: CAISASWAANTEAFF
cdr3_nt: TGTGCCATCAGTGCCTCCTGGGCGGCGAACACTGAAGCTTTCTTT

clone_size: few
j_call: TRBJ1-1
v_call: TRBV14
d_call: .
cdr3_aa: CASSQDSPVTEAFF
cdr3_nt: TGTGCCAGCAGCCAAGACTCCCCCGTGACTGAAGCTTTCTTT

clone_size: .
j_call: TRBJ1-1
v_call: TRBV11-2
d_call: .
cdr3_aa: CASRQSLNTEAFF
cdr3_nt: TGTGCCAGTCGACAGTCCCTTAACACTGAAGCTTTCTTT

clone_size: .
j_call: TRBJ1-1
v_call: TRBV9
d_call: .
cdr3_aa: CASSAWVNTEAFF
cdr3_nt: TGTGCCAGCAGCGCCTGGGTCAACACTGAAGCTTTCTTT

clone_size: .
j_call: TRBJ2-3
v_call: TRBV2
d_call: .
cdr3_aa: CASSPGQLRRDTQYF
cdr3_nt: TGTGCCAGCAGTCCCGGCCAACTCCGGCGAGATACGCAGTATTTT

clone_size: .
j_call: TRBJ1-1
v_call: TRBV7-9
d_call: .
cdr3_aa: CASSFNDVAFF
cdr3_nt: TGTGCCAGCAGCTTTAACGACGTAGCTTTCTTT

clone_size: .
j_call: TRBJ1-1
v_call: TRBV4-3
d_call: .
cdr3_aa: CASSQEGGGNTEAFF
cdr3_nt: TGCGCCAGCAGCCAAGAGGGAGGAGGGAACACTGAAGCTTTCTTT

clone_size: .
j_call: TRBJ1-2
v_call: TRBV6-1
d_call: .
cdr3_aa: CASSEFRGGGYTF
cdr3_nt: TGTGCCAGCAGTGAATTTAGAGGGGGTGGCTACACCTTC

clone_size: .
j_call: TRBJ2-3
v_call: TRBV9
d_call: .
cdr3_aa: CASSGGGATDTQYF
cdr3_nt: TGTGCCAGCAGCGGTGGAGGAGCAACAGATACGCAGTATTTT

clone_size: .
j_call: TRBJ1-2
v_call: TRBV19
d_call: .
cdr3_aa: CASSIESGRRNYGYTF
cdr3_nt: TGTGCCAGTAGTATCGAGTCCGGACGGAGGAACTATGGCTACACCTTC

clone_size: .
j_call: TRBJ1-5
v_call: TRBV9
d_call: TRBD1
cdr3_aa: CASSSQDRYQPQHF
cdr3_nt: TGTGCCAGCAGCTCGCAGGACAGGTATCAGCCCCAGCATTTT

clone_size: once
j_call: TRBJ1-2
v_call: TRBV6-5
d_call: .
cdr3_aa: CASSYSSTDHYGYTF
cdr3_nt: TGTGCCAGCAGTTACTCGTCGACGGATCACTATGGCTACACCTTC

clone_size: few
j_call: TRBJ1-1
v_call: TRBV3-1/TRBV3-2
d_call: .
cdr3_aa: CASSQGRHGPVNTEAFF
cdr3_nt: TGTGCCAGCAGCCAAGGTCGGCATGGCCCCGTGAACACTGAAGCTTTCTTT

clone_size: .
j_call: TRBJ2-5
v_call: TRBV6-1
d_call: .
cdr3_aa: CASSELRDSKETQYF
cdr3_nt: TGTGCCAGCAGTGAACTACGGGACTCCAAAGAGACCCAGTACTTC

clone_size: .
j_call: TRBJ1-2
v_call: TRBV2
d_call: .
cdr3_aa: CASSESRSVGYGYTF
cdr3_nt: TGTGCCAGCAGTGAATCCCGCTCGGTGGGCTATGGCTACACCTTC

clone_size: .
j_call: TRBJ1-2
v_call: TRBV19
d_call: TRBD1
cdr3_aa: CASRTGTGDLDYGYTF
cdr3_nt: TGTGCCAGTAGGACCGGGACAGGGGATTTGGACTATGGCTACACCTTC

clone_size: .
j_call: TRBJ1-1
v_call: TRBV6-2/TRBV6-3
d_call: .
cdr3_aa: CASSSTQGGTEAFF
cdr3_nt: TGTGCCAGCAGCTCCACACAGGGTGGCACTGAAGCTTTCTTT

clone_size: .
j_call: TRBJ2-1
v_call: TRBV4-3
d_call: TRBD1
cdr3_aa: CASSQSVRGIYNEQFF
cdr3_nt: TGCGCCAGCAGCCAGTCCGTCAGGGGGATTTACAATGAGCAGTTCTTC

clone_size: .
j_call: TRBJ1-4
v_call: TRBV12-3/TRBV12-4
d_call: .
cdr3_aa: CASSVRGYEKLFF
cdr3_nt: TGTGCCAGCAGTGTTCGAGGTTATGAAAAACTGTTTTTT

clone_size: .
j_call: TRBJ1-1
v_call: TRBV9
d_call: .
cdr3_aa: CASSVDPTRSEAFF
cdr3_nt: TGTGCCAGCAGCGTAGACCCTACTCGGTCTGAAGCTTTCTTT

clone_size: .
j_call: TRBJ2-5
v_call: TRBV11-2
d_call: TRBD2
cdr3_aa: CASSLDGTSGLETQYF
cdr3_nt: TGTGCCAGCAGCTTAGACGGGACTAGCGGCCTAGAGACCCAGTACTTC

clone_size: .
j_call: TRBJ1-2
v_call: TRBV27
d_call: .
cdr3_aa: CASSLLRDRGEGGYTF
cdr3_nt: TGTGCCAGCAGTTTACTACGTGATCGGGGGGAGGGTGGCTACACCTTC

clone_size: .
j_call: TRBJ2-6
v_call: TRBV5-1
d_call: .
cdr3_aa: CASTESGANVLTF
cdr3_nt: TGCGCCAGCACCGAGTCTGGGGCCAACGTCCTGACTTTC

clone_size: .
j_call: TRBJ1-3
v_call: TRBV28
d_call: .
cdr3_aa: CASTDSGNTIYF
cdr3_nt: TGTGCCAGCACCGACTCTGGAAACACCATATATTTT

clone_size: .
j_call: TRBJ1-1
v_call: TRBV14
d_call: .
cdr3_aa: CASSQDIAGVGNTEAFF
cdr3_nt: TGTGCCAGCAGCCAAGACATTGCAGGGGTAGGGAACACTGAAGCTTTCTTT

clone_size: .
j_call: TRBJ1-1
v_call: TRBV6-5
d_call: .
cdr3_aa: CASHRGASAFF
cdr3_nt: TGTGCCAGCCATAGGGGGGCATCGGCTTTCTTT

clone_size: .
j_call: TRBJ1-3
v_call: TRBV14
d_call: .
cdr3_aa: CASSQDLNLSGNTIYF
cdr3_nt: TGTGCCAGCAGCCAAGATCTCAATCTCTCTGGAAACACCATATATTTT

clone_size: .
j_call: TRBJ1-1
v_call: TRBV4-3
d_call: .
cdr3_aa: CASSQDEGTEAFF
cdr3_nt: TGCGCCAGCAGCCAAGATGAGGGGACTGAAGCTTTCTTT

clone_size: .
j_call: TRBJ1-1
v_call: TRBV30
d_call: .
cdr3_aa: CAWSVSVRTPNTEAFF
cdr3_nt: TGTGCCTGGAGTGTTTCGGTAAGGACACCGAACACTGAAGCTTTCTTT

clone_size: .
j_call: TRBJ1-1
v_call: TRBV5-6
d_call: .
cdr3_aa: CASSLKSRVTEAFF
cdr3_nt: TGTGCCAGCAGCTTGAAGTCTCGGGTCACTGAAGCTTTCTTT

clone_size: .
j_call: TRBJ1-1
v_call: TRBV11-3
d_call: .
cdr3_aa: CASSYTGGNTEAFF
cdr3_nt: TGTGCCAGCAGTTATACGGGAGGGAACACTGAAGCTTTCTTT

clone_size: .
j_call: TRBJ1-1
v_call: TRBV2
d_call: .
cdr3_aa: CASSVGRLNTEAFF
cdr3_nt: TGTGCCAGCAGTGTGGGGAGGCTGAACACTGAAGCTTTCTTT

clone_size: .
j_call: TRBJ1-2
v_call: TRBV15
d_call: .
cdr3_aa: CATSRSQGVNYGYTF
cdr3_nt: TGTGCCACCAGCAGATCGCAAGGGGTCAACTATGGCTACACCTTC

clone_size: once
j_call: TRBJ2-2
v_call: TRBV24-1
d_call: TRBD2
cdr3_aa: CATAGGQLVGELFF
cdr3_nt: TGTGCCACCGCGGGGGGCCAACTCGTCGGGGAGCTGTTTTTT

clone_size: .
j_call: TRBJ2-7
v_call: TRBV6-2/TRBV6-3
d_call: TRBD2
cdr3_aa: CASRPTGTSGKEQYF
cdr3_nt: TGTGCCAGCAGACCTACCGGGACTAGCGGGAAAGAGCAGTACTTC

clone_size: .
j_call: TRBJ2-5
v_call: TRBV12-3/TRBV12-4
d_call: .
cdr3_aa: CASSLSRGGTQYF
cdr3_nt: TGTGCCAGCAGTTTAAGTCGTGGGGGGACCCAGTACTTC

clone_size: .
j_call: TRBJ1-2
v_call: TRBV27
d_call: TRBD1
cdr3_aa: CASSDRGQGGYTF
cdr3_nt: TGTGCCAGCAGTGACAGGGGGCAAGGTGGCTACACCTTC

clone_size: .
j_call: TRBJ1-3
v_call: TRBV28
d_call: .
cdr3_aa: CASSLWKDSSGNTIYF
cdr3_nt: TGTGCCAGCAGTTTATGGAAAGACAGCTCTGGAAACACCATATATTTT

clone_size: .
j_call: TRBJ1-2
v_call: TRBV29-1
d_call: .
cdr3_aa: CSVEAGGPGRTYGYTF
cdr3_nt: TGCAGCGTAGAGGCGGGGGGGCCCGGCCGCACTTATGGCTACACCTTC

clone_size: once
j_call: TRBJ2-1
v_call: TRBV7-3
d_call: TRBD2
cdr3_aa: CASSLIMAPGGQFF
cdr3_nt: TGTGCCAGCAGCTTAATAATGGCCCCGGGGGGGCAGTTCTTC

clone_size: .
j_call: TRBJ1-1
v_call: TRBV5-1
d_call: .
cdr3_aa: CASSLQQVSEAFF
cdr3_nt: TGCGCCAGCAGCCTTCAACAGGTATCTGAAGCTTTCTTT

clone_size: .
j_call: TRBJ1-5
v_call: TRBV6-2/TRBV6-3
d_call: .
cdr3_aa: CASSYARGSGDQPQHF
cdr3_nt: TGTGCCAGCAGTTACGCCCGAGGGTCGGGCGATCAGCCCCAGCATTTT

clone_size: .
j_call: TRBJ1-1
v_call: TRBV7-8
d_call: .
cdr3_aa: CASSLPGINTEAFF
cdr3_nt: TGTGCCAGCAGCTTACCAGGGATTAACACTGAAGCTTTCTTT

clone_size: .
j_call: TRBJ1-1
v_call: TRBV30
d_call: .
cdr3_aa: CAWSAGYVAFF
cdr3_nt: TGTGCCTGGAGTGCAGGATATGTAGCTTTCTTT

clone_size: .
j_call: TRBJ2-5
v_call: TRBV27
d_call: .
cdr3_aa: CASSRTAHQETQYF
cdr3_nt: TGTGCCAGCAGTCGGACAGCACACCAAGAGACCCAGTACTTC

clone_size: .
j_call: TRBJ2-7
v_call: TRBV30
d_call: TRBD1
cdr3_aa: CAWNRGTYEQYF
cdr3_nt: TGTGCCTGGAACAGGGGGACCTACGAGCAGTACTTC

clone_size: .
j_call: TRBJ1-2
v_call: TRBV7-2
d_call: .
cdr3_aa: CASSLWTGGNYGYTF
cdr3_nt: TGTGCCAGCAGCTTATGGACGGGGGGTAACTATGGCTACACCTTC

clone_size: few
j_call: TRBJ2-1
v_call: TRBV7-3
d_call: .
cdr3_aa: CASSPNSGGPYNEQFF
cdr3_nt: TGTGCCAGCAGCCCTAATAGCGGAGGGCCCTACAATGAGCAGTTCTTC

clone_size: few
j_call: TRBJ2-3
v_call: TRBV4-1
d_call: TRBD2
cdr3_aa: CASSQMASGVDTQYF
cdr3_nt: TGCGCCAGCAGCCAGATGGCTAGCGGGGTTGATACGCAGTATTTT

clone_size: .
j_call: TRBJ2-7
v_call: TRBV30
d_call: .
cdr3_aa: CAWTPKVPGKRSYEQYF
cdr3_nt: TGTGCCTGGACTCCCAAGGTTCCTGGTAAGAGGTCCTACGAGCAGTACTTC

clone_size: .
j_call: TRBJ2-7
v_call: TRBV7-9
d_call: .
cdr3_aa: CASRRDGSYEQYF
cdr3_nt: TGTGCCAGCAGGAGGGACGGCTCCTACGAGCAGTACTTC

clone_size: .
j_call: TRBJ1-3
v_call: TRBV10-3
d_call: TRBD1
cdr3_aa: CAISGRGLSGNTIYF
cdr3_nt: TGTGCCATCTCAGGCAGGGGGCTCTCTGGAAACACCATATATTTT

clone_size: once
j_call: TRBJ1-1
v_call: TRBV5-4
d_call: .
cdr3_aa: CASNERGNVGRAFF
cdr3_nt: TGTGCCAGCAACGAAAGGGGTAATGTCGGACGCGCTTTCTTT

clone_size: .
j_call: TRBJ1-3
v_call: TRBV6-2/TRBV6-3
d_call: .
cdr3_aa: CASSRGGNTIYF
cdr3_nt: TGTGCCAGCAGTAGAGGTGGAAACACCATATATTTT

clone_size: .
j_call: TRBJ1-3
v_call: TRBV9
d_call: .
cdr3_aa: CASSPLLSTSSGNTIYF
cdr3_nt: TGTGCCAGCAGCCCCCTACTCTCGACGTCCTCTGGAAACACCATATATTTT